What follows are 25 T cell receptor beta chains derived from one specimen sequenced in a study of identifying expanded T cells in peripheral blood. Sequenced by immunoSEQ multiplex PCR; TCRdb stores in-frame clones only, minus some. The sample contains approximately 100,000 clones, 85% to 90% of which appear only once. Sample: blood. All receptors come from a person aged 18 to 75 in good health.

V and J are TRBV28 and TRBJ2-5; D is unclear. CDR1 MDHEN and CDR2 SYDVKM come from the germline V gene. This CDR3 is 11 amino acids long. V gave up 6 bases and J gave up 1 base, with 3 bases separating them. The CDR3 reads CASSVQETQYF. In DNA form, the CDR3 reads TGTGCCAGCAGCGTCCAAGAGACCCAGTACTTC.

The CDR3 DNA reads as TGTGCCAGTAGCCTCAGAGGCGGCGGATCCACGCTCACTGAAGCTTTCTTT. It is translated as CASSLRGGGSTLTEAFF. This chain uses TRBV19 with TRBJ1-1; D gene ambiguous. V shed 6 bases and J shed 4 bases, with 24 bases lying between them. Per the germline V gene, CDR1 is LNHDA and CDR2 is SQIVND (reference sequence). The CDR3 length is 17 residues.

The genes are TRBV7-2 and TRBJ1-1; 10 bases are a match to TRBD1. Germline-derived CDR1 and CDR2 are SGHTA and FQGNSA. V dropped 2 bases and J dropped 1; count of bases not matched to a gene: 1. This CDR3 is built from 15 residues. The CDR3 reads CASSLWDRGNTEAFF. CDR3 bases: TGTGCCAGCAGCTTATGGGACAGGGGGAACACTGAAGCTTTCTTT.

In this sample, this clone turned up a few times. V usage is TRBV9 and J usage is TRBJ1-6; TRBD1 agrees at 7 bases. The ends lost 3 bases at V and 7 bases at J; junction bases unmatched: 7. This CDR3 has 15 amino acids. Germline assignment: CDR1 SGDLS and CDR2 YYNGEE. CDR3 bases: TGTGCCAGCAGCGGGGACAGCGGGATAAATTCACCCCTCCACTTT. It translates to CASSGDSGINSPLHF.

The rearrangement links TRBV7-9 to TRBJ2-2, with TRBD1 identical over 12 bases. The CDR3 runs 15 residues. Germline trimming cut 5 bases from V and 6 bases from J; bases unmatched to any gene: 4. Germline V gene data show CDR1 as SEHNR and CDR2 as FQNEAQ (reference sequence). The CDR3 loop is CASSPGTGGPGELFF. DNA for the CDR3: TGTGCCAGCAGCCCCGGGACAGGGGGCCCCGGGGAGCTGTTTTTT.

The chain carries TRBV7-2 and TRBJ1-4; D is undetermined. V dropped 0 bases and J dropped 4 bases, with 12 bases sitting between them. This CDR3 is 16 amino acids long. The germline V gene encodes CDR1 SGHTA and CDR2 FQGNSA. This CDR3 is CASSLAVGRGNEKLFF. The CDR3 region has the DNA TGTGCCAGCAGCTTAGCGGTGGGCCGGGGTAATGAAAAACTGTTTTTT. The variable domain in full, with the rest retrieved from reference TRBV7-2 and TRBJ1-4, is GAGVSQSPSNKVTEKGKDVELRCDPISGHTALYWYRQSLGQGLEFLIYFQGNSAPDKSGLPSDRFSAERTGGSVSTLTIQRTQQEDSAVYLCASSLAVGRGNEKLFFGSGTQLSVL.

This chain links TRBV2 with TRBJ2-5, with 9 nucleotides matching TRBD1. The ends lost 3 bases at V and 2 bases at J; junction bases unmatched: 4. Germline CDR1 is SNHLY and CDR2 is FYNNEI. This CDR3 has 15 residues. The CDR3 here is CASSEGTGTQETQYF. DNA for the CDR3: TGTGCCAGCAGTGAGGGGACAGGGACACAAGAGACCCAGTACTTC. Full variable domain (rest looked up from reference TRBV2 and TRBJ2-5): EPEVTQTPSHQVTQMGQEVILRCVPISNHLYFYWYRQILGQKVEFLVSFYNNEISEKSEIFDDQFSVERPDGSNFTLKIRSTKLEDSAMYFCASSEGTGTQETQYFGPGTRLLVL.

This rearrangement joins TRBV29-1 to TRBJ2-4, with D tentatively TRBD2 (6 bases). The CDR3 is made up of 14 amino acids. The V gene's germline CDR1 is SQVTM and CDR2 ANQGSEA. Deletions cut 4 bases from V and 8 bases from J, with 18 bases between. This CDR3 is CSVVFGTGGDIQYF. CDR3 nucleotides: TGCAGCGTTGTCTTCGGGACTGGAGGGGACATTCAGTACTTC.

In its sample, this clone was seen a few times. J is TRBJ1-1 and V is TRBV11-2, with D possibly matching TRBD1 (5 bases). From germline, CDR1 is SGHAT and CDR2 FQNNGV. The CDR3 runs 15 residues. V was cut by 3 bases and J by 1 base, with 12 bases left in between. CDR3 nucleotide sequence: TGTGCCAGCAGCTTTAATGGGGGACCGAACACTGAAGCTTTCTTT. It codes for CASSFNGGPNTEAFF.

The V and J genes are TRBV21-1 and TRBJ1-5; TRBD1 is the table's D call and was not checked against the DNA. TRBV21-1 has pseudogene status. The CDR3 contains 16 residues. The CDR3 loop is CASSRYQGSSNQPQHF. The CDR3 DNA follows: TGTGCCAGCAGTCGCTACCAGGGGTCTAGCAATCAGCCCCAGCATTTT.

This chain uses TRBV12-5 with TRBJ1-6; 8 positions agree with TRBD1. Germline-derived CDR1 and CDR2 are LGHNT and FRNRAP. The CDR3 sequence is 17 residues long. Trimming at V came to 1 base and at J to 13 bases, leaving 15 bases not matched to a gene. DNA for the CDR3: TGTGCTAGTGGTTTGGGACAGGGGTCCTACTCCCCAAACCCCCTCCACTTT. Translated: CASGLGQGSYSPNPLHF.

The chain recombines TRBV29-1 with TRBJ2-3, with 8 bases identical to TRBD2. Germline CDR1 reads SQVTM; CDR2 reads ANQGSEA. Germline trimming cut 4 bases from V and 2 bases from J; bases unmatched to any gene: 8. This CDR3 has 15 amino acids. The CDR3 DNA is TGCAGCGTTGTAGGCGGGGGGCTTCCCACAGATACGCAGTATTTT. Translating it yields CSVVGGGLPTDTQYF.

V usage is TRBV10-2 and J usage is TRBJ2-1; 13 nucleotides align to TRBD2. With V trimmed by 10 bases and J by 9 bases, 9 bases remained unmatched. The length of the CDR3 is 14 residues. Germline-derived CDR1 and CDR2 are WSHSY and SAAADI. This CDR3 is CATDSGLAGSEQFF. DNA for the CDR3: TGCGCCACCGATTCGGGACTAGCGGGGAGTGAGCAGTTCTTC.

The chain is built from TRBV7-6 and TRBJ2-3; D not resolved. V lost 4 bases to trimming and J lost 1 base, with 9 bases between them. CDR1 and CDR2 (germline): SGHVS, FNYEAQ. This CDR3 comprises 14 residues. The CDR3 region is CASSSTRGTDTQYF. The CDR3 DNA reads as TGTGCCAGCAGCTCCACAAGGGGCACAGATACGCAGTATTTT.

This chain uses TRBV30 with TRBJ1-5, with TRBD1 matching 8 bases. V lost 3 bases to trimming and J lost 4 bases; unmatched junction nucleotides: 5. Germline lookup yields CDR1 GTSNPN and CDR2 SVGIG (reference sequence). This CDR3 contains 14 residues. CDR3 sequence reads: CAWSLGQGNQPQHF. As DNA, the CDR3 is TGTGCCTGGAGCCTAGGACAGGGTAATCAGCCCCAGCATTTT.

The chain joins TRBV5-1 to TRBJ2-3; the match to TRBD1 covers 9 bases. V lost 3 bases to trimming and J lost 5 bases; unmatched junction nucleotides: 7. Per germline, CDR1 SGHRS and CDR2 YFSETQ. The CDR3 covers 15 residues. CDR3 nucleotide sequence: TGCGCCAGCAGCTGGGACAGGGTCTCGCTAGATACGCAGTATTTT. Protein product: CASSWDRVSLDTQYF. Based on the CDR3 plus reference TRBV5-1 and TRBJ2-3, the full variable domain is KAGVTQTPRYLIKTRGQQVTLSCSPISGHRSVSWYQQTPGQGLQFLFEYFSETQRNKGNFPGRFSGRQFSNSRSEMNVSTLELGDSALYLCASSWDRVSLDTQYFGPGTRLTVL.

The V gene is TRBV18, the J gene TRBJ1-1, with D possibly matching TRBD1 (5 bases). The CDR3 covers 16 residues. Germline lookup yields CDR1 KGHSH and CDR2 LQKENI. The germline V and J ends were trimmed by 1 base and 0 bases, with 12 bases remaining between them. The CDR3 is CASSPQRGAMNTEAFF. CDR3 in DNA: TGTGCCAGCTCACCACAGAGGGGCGCGATGAACACTGAAGCTTTCTTT. The variable domain in full, with the rest retrieved from reference TRBV18 and TRBJ1-1, is NAGVMQNPRHLVRRRGQEARLRCSPMKGHSHVYWYRQLPEEGLKFMVYLQKENIIDESGMPKERFSAEFPKEGPSILRIQQVVRGDSAAYFCASSPQRGAMNTEAFFGQGTRLTVV.

The chain is built from TRBV6-6 and TRBJ2-5; D is perhaps TRBD2 (6 bases). The germline V and J ends were trimmed by 2 bases and 5 bases, with 15 bases remaining between them. Germline CDR1 is MNHNY and CDR2 is SVGAGI (reference sequence). The length of the CDR3 is 15 residues. The CDR3 DNA is TGTGCCAGCAGTTACAATTTAGGAGGGCGCGAGACCCAGTACTTC. Its translation: CASSYNLGGRETQYF.

This sequence joins TRBV5-4 and TRBJ1-1, with D perhaps TRBD1 (6 bases). The CDR3 spans 15 residues. V lost 4 bases, J lost 0 bases, and 13 bases lay in between. Germline values: CDR1 SGHNT, CDR2 YYREEE (reference sequence). CDR3 nucleotide sequence: TGTGCCAGCAGCCCGGACAGTAGGATGAACACTGAAGCTTTCTTT. Its translation is CASSPDSRMNTEAFF.

This clone was observed a handful of times. The chain uses TRBV2 and TRBJ1-5; D gene uncertain. Looked up from germline, CDR1 is SNHLY and CDR2 is FYNNEI. The CDR3 contains 15 residues. Trimming stripped 4 bases from V and 0 bases from J, with 10 bases between. The CDR3 coding sequence is TGTGCCAGCAGTGGGAACAGTTATAGCAATCAGCCCCAGCATTTT. This translates into CASSGNSYSNQPQHF.

The genes are TRBV15 and TRBJ2-3; no clear D gene. CDR3 length equals 15 residues. Trimming removed 1 base at V and 0 bases at J, with 8 bases between. Looked up from germline, CDR1 is LNHNV and CDR2 is YYDKDF (reference sequence). CDR3 bases: TGTGCCACCAGCAGAGGTAGCCCTAGCACAGATACGCAGTATTTT. Amino acid sequence: CATSRGSPSTDTQYF.

This clone was seen a handful of times. V and J are TRBV4-1 and TRBJ1-1, with no clear D. The V and J ends lost 4 bases and 3 bases respectively, with 12 bases between them. Germline CDR1 is MGHRA and CDR2 is YSYEKL. The length of the CDR3 is 14 residues. The CDR3 sequence: CASSLRTADTEAFF. The CDR3 nucleotides are TGCGCCAGCAGCCTCAGGACGGCGGACACTGAAGCTTTCTTT.

The chain carries TRBV7-2 and TRBJ1-5, with D possibly matching TRBD1 (6 bases). Deletions cut 2 bases from V and 2 bases from J, with 10 bases between. Germline CDR1 SGHTA, CDR2 FQGNSA. CDR3 length: 15 residues. The CDR3 coding sequence is TGTGCCAGCAGCTTAACAGGGTTTGGCAATCAGCCCCAGCATTTT. Protein: CASSLTGFGNQPQHF.

The CDR3 here is CASSLWRGDNEQFF. The CDR3 bases are TGTGCCAGCAGTTTATGGCGGGGGGACAATGAGCAGTTCTTC. The chain links TRBV27 to TRBJ2-1; 8 bases fit TRBD2. Germline CDR1 and CDR2: MNHEY and SMNVEV (reference sequence). This CDR3 spans 14 amino acids. V lost 1 base and J lost 5; bases outside the gene matches: 1.

The chain joins TRBV5-4 to TRBJ2-5; 8 bases fit TRBD2. CDR3 length equals 15 residues. Germline V CDR1 and CDR2: SGHNT, YYREEE (reference sequence). The V gene end was trimmed by 2 bases and the J gene end by 7 bases; junction bases not matched to a gene: 10. Written as DNA, the CDR3 is TGTGCCAGCAGCTTTACAACTAGCGGCGAGGGGACCCAGTACTTC. Its translation: CASSFTTSGEGTQYF.